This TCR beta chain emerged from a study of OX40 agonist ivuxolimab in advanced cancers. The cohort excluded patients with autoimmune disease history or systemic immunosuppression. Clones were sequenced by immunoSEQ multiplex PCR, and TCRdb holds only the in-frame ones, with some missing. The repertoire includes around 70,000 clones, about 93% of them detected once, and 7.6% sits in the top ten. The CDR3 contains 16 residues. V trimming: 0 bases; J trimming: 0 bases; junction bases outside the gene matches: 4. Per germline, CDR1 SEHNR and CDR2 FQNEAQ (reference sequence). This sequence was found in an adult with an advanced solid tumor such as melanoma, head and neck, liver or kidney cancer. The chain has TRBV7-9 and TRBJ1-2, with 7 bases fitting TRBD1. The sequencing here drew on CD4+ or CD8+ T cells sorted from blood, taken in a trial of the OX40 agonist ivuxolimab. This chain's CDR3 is CASSLARQGPNYGYTF. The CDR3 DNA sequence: TGTGCCAGCAGCTTAGCCCGACAGGGTCCTAACTATGGCTACACCTTC.